Sequencing of this T cell receptor (beta chain) was carried out in a study of T-cell memory formation after mild COVID-19. Germline trimming cut 2 bases from V and 2 bases from J; bases unmatched to any gene: 15. Germline loops: CDR1 MRHNA, CDR2 SNTAGT. The CDR3 has 20 amino acids. Each CDR3 protein is one row after TCRdb ran MiXCR on the 5' RACE reads. The sample gives about 150,000 distinct CDR3 sequences, roughly a quarter of which show up once; roughly a quarter is in the top ten. The study, taken as a whole, reports: The second-wave clones peaking on day 37 were not confirmed as SARS-CoV-2-specific.

Concerning this clonotype itself: The antigen remains undetermined.

The chain recombines TRBV6-4 with TRBJ1-5; the match to TRBD1 covers 10 bases. Material for sequencing was PBMCs or a T cell subset sorted from them (not recorded which). This receptor was taken from an adult woman who had mild COVID-19 (a few samples of this study predate the infection). Cell type and time point are not known. The CDR3 sequence: CASSDTRGQGRQSGNQPQHF. CDR3 in DNA: TGTGCCAGCAGTGACACGAGGGGACAGGGGCGTCAGTCGGGCAATCAGCCCCAGCATTTT.